The 13 T cell receptor beta chains below were found in one sample sequenced in a study of Tregs in tolerant kidney transplant recipients. Profiling relied on immunoSEQ multiplex PCR, and the TCRdb table lists in-frame clones only, not all of them. In the table there are approximately 260,000 clones, approximately 84% of which are singletons. Sequencing was performed on CD4+ T cells from blood. Receptors were obtained from a human donor in good health.

In its sample, this clone was seen a few times. This chain's CDR3 is CASSLGASANTGELFF. The CDR3 DNA reads TGTGCCAGCAGCTTAGGTGCTAGCGCGAACACCGGGGAGCTGTTTTTT. This chain joins TRBV11-3 and TRBJ2-2, with D tentatively TRBD2 (6 bases). The germline gives CDR1 SGHNT, CDR2 YENEEA. Trimming left V 1 base short and J 0 bases short, with 9 bases between. The CDR3 runs 16 residues.

This chain joins TRBV6-6 and TRBJ2-7, with D possibly being TRBD1 or TRBD2 (5 bases each). Deletions cut 6 bases from V and 3 bases from J, with 12 bases between. CDR3 length: 13 residues. Germline CDR1 and CDR2: MNHNY and SVGAGI (reference sequence). CDR3 loop: CASSRDRFYEQYF. CDR3 nucleotide sequence: TGTGCCAGCAGCAGGGACCGTTTCTACGAGCAGTACTTC.

The V call is TRBV5-1, the J call TRBJ2-7; D may be TRBD2 (6 bases). CDR3 length: 13 amino acids. V lost 0 bases and J 7 bases, leaving 11 bases between the germline ends. Germline loops: CDR1 SGHRS, CDR2 YFSETQ. The CDR3: CASSLVGRDEQYF. In nucleotides, the CDR3 is TGCGCCAGCAGCTTGGTAGGGCGGGATGAGCAGTACTTC.

The V and J genes are TRBV7-8 and TRBJ2-1; D not certain. Trimming removed 1 base from V and 4 bases from J, with 5 bases in between. From germline, CDR1 is SGHVS and CDR2 FQNEAQ. This CDR3 has 13 amino acids. In nucleotides, the CDR3 is TGTGCCAGCAGCTTAGGTCCTTACAATGAGCAGTTCTTC. It yields the protein CASSLGPYNEQFF.

The chain couples TRBV2 to TRBJ2-3; 7 bases align to TRBD2. J was trimmed by 1 base and V by 7 bases; bases with no gene match: 2. The CDR3 loop spans 13 amino acids. Germline V gene lookup returns CDR1 SNHLY and CDR2 FYNNEI. CDR3: CASTRERTDTQYF. CDR3 nucleotides: TGTGCCAGCACGCGGGAGCGCACAGATACGCAGTATTTT.

The V and J genes are TRBV2 and TRBJ2-7; TRBD2 matches at 8 bases. Germline lookup yields CDR1 SNHLY and CDR2 FYNNEI. The CDR3 has 15 residues. The V segment lost 8 bases and the J segment 3 bases; nucleotides outside the gene matches: 12. The CDR3 is CASGGGSGADYEQYF. The CDR3 region has the DNA TGTGCCAGCGGGGGAGGTAGCGGGGCCGACTACGAGCAGTACTTC.

This chain joins TRBV5-1 and TRBJ2-7; TRBD1 matches 8 bases. The CDR3 totals 17 residues. Germline lookup yields CDR1 SGHRS and CDR2 YFSETQ. Trimming removed 0 bases from V and 5 bases from J; junction bases left unmatched: 13. DNA of the CDR3: TGCGCCAGCAGCTTGGCGGCAGGGGGCGCAAGTAAGGACGAGCAGTACTTC. Encoded protein: CASSLAAGGASKDEQYF.

The gene calls are TRBV12-5 and TRBJ1-5; D is undetermined. CDR3 size: 13 residues. V lost 2 bases and J 6 bases, leaving 8 bases between the germline ends. The V gene's germline CDR1 is LGHNT and CDR2 FRNRAP. CDR3 coding DNA: TGTGCTAGTGGTTTGATACCTGGTCAGCCCCAGCATTTT. Translation gives CASGLIPGQPQHF.

V gene TRBV4-2 combines with J gene TRBJ2-1; D remains unclear. The ends were cut back, 3 bases at V and 0 bases at J, with 12 bases in the middle. CDR1 and CDR2 (germline): LGHNA, YNFKEQ. There are 16 residues in the CDR3. The CDR3 bases are TGTGCCAGCAGCCATTTTAGCCGGAGCTCCTACAATGAGCAGTTCTTC. The encoded protein is CASSHFSRSSYNEQFF.

The chain couples TRBV18 to TRBJ1-5; possible D gene TRBD1, 5 bases. This CDR3 is 16 amino acids long. The ends were cut back, 1 base at V and 0 bases at J, with 10 bases in the middle. The germline gives CDR1 KGHSH, CDR2 LQKENI. CDR3: CASSPLGQYSNQPQHF. In DNA, the CDR3 is TGTGCCAGCTCACCACTCGGACAATATAGCAATCAGCCCCAGCATTTT.

The chain has TRBV6-5 and TRBJ1-5; D is possibly TRBD1 (5 bases). CDR3 length: 15 residues. CDR1 MNHEY and CDR2 SVGAGI come from the germline V gene. The V end was cut by 6 bases, the J end by 2 bases, with 14 bases between. The CDR3 DNA reads TGTGCCAGCAGAAAGACAGACTCGGGCAATCAGCCCCAGCATTTT. This encodes CASRKTDSGNQPQHF.

V gene TRBV10-3 combines with J gene TRBJ2-4, with D possibly matching TRBD1 (6 bases). The CDR3 is made up of 13 amino acids. CDR1 is ENHRY and CDR2 is SYGVKD in the germline V gene. V was cut by 4 bases and J by 4 bases, with 8 bases left in between. CDR3 in DNA: TGTGCCATCAGTGGGACAGAAAAAAACATTCAGTACTTC. This translates into CAISGTEKNIQYF.

V gene TRBV5-1 combines with J gene TRBJ2-2; a possible D gene is TRBD1 (6 bases). The CDR3 is 16 residues long. The germline V and J ends were trimmed by 3 bases and 4 bases, with 16 bases remaining between them. Germline V gives CDR1 SGHRS, CDR2 YFSETQ. The CDR3 spells CASSSGQTLGTGELFF. CDR3 nucleotides: TGCGCCAGCAGCTCAGGACAGACCTTGGGCACCGGGGAGCTGTTTTTT. Full variable domain (rest looked up from reference TRBV5-1 and TRBJ2-2): KAGVTQTPRYLIKTRGQQVTLSCSPISGHRSVSWYQQTPGQGLQFLFEYFSETQRNKGNFPGRFSGRQFSNSRSEMNVSTLELGDSALYLCASSSGQTLGTGELFFGEGSRLTVL.